Each of the 14 T cell receptor beta chains below was sequenced from the same sample in a study of T cells in tuberculosis. Sequencing was performed with immunoSEQ multiplex PCR; in TCRdb, only in-frame clones are kept and a portion is missing. The data show around 33,000 clones, with 92% seen just once and around 7% held by the top ten. Time point indicated: new active TB diagnosis, blood taken before or within 7 days of starting treatment. The sequences come from PBMCs, collected at tuberculosis diagnosis. These receptors were obtained from an adult with tuberculosis. Some clones in this sample may be carry-over from other donors' samples.

V gene TRBV7-2 combines with J gene TRBJ2-1, with 7 bases identical to TRBD2. This CDR3 is built from 14 residues. J gave up 5 bases and V 5 bases, and 6 bases lay outside the gene matches. From germline, CDR1 is SGHTA and CDR2 FQGNSA. In DNA, the CDR3 is TGTGCCAGCAGCGTCGGACTAGGAGACAATGAGCAGTTCTTC. Translated: CASSVGLGDNEQFF.

The gene calls are TRBV14 and TRBJ1-1; 8 bases align to TRBD1. The germline V gene encodes CDR1 SGHDN and CDR2 FVKESK. This CDR3 spans 14 amino acids. Trimming took 4 bases from V and 1 from J; bases not matched to a gene: 2. CDR3 in amino acids: CASSLGQGNTEAFF. For the CDR3, the DNA is TGTGCCAGCAGCCTCGGACAGGGGAACACTGAAGCTTTCTTT. The whole variable domain, remainder taken from reference TRBV14 and TRBJ1-1, is EAGVTQFPSHSVIEKGQTVTLRCDPISGHDNLYWYRRVMGKEIKFLLHFVKESKQDESGMPNNRFLAERTGGTYSTLKVQPAELEDSGVYFCASSLGQGNTEAFFGQGTRLTVV.

The rearrangement links TRBV4-1 to TRBJ1-3; D remains ambiguous. Looked up from germline, CDR1 is MGHRA and CDR2 is YSYEKL. Trimming left V 4 bases short and J 4 bases short, with 17 bases between. The CDR3 has 16 amino acids. The CDR3 nucleotides are TGCGCCAGCAGCCCAACCTCTTACAGCGGAGGAAACACCATATATTTT. It translates to CASSPTSYSGGNTIYF.

The chain joins TRBV6-5 to TRBJ2-4; weak D call: TRBD2 (6 bases). The CDR3 extends over 14 amino acids. The ends were cut back, 0 bases at V and 8 bases at J, with 11 bases in the middle. Germline CDR1 and CDR2: MNHEY and SVGAGI. CDR3 region: CASSYSPGGDIQYF. CDR3 DNA sequence: TGTGCCAGCAGTTACTCCCCCGGAGGGGACATTCAGTACTTC.

For the CDR3, the DNA is TGTGCCAGCTCACCATGGGAGCGGACTGAAAAACTGTTTTTT. Translated, it gives CASSPWERTEKLFF. The chain is built from TRBV18 and TRBJ1-4, with D uncertain. The CDR3 sequence is 14 residues long. Germline V gene sequence: CDR1 KGHSH, CDR2 LQKENI. V was shortened by 2 bases and J by 7 bases, with 11 bases between the two germline ends.

The chain has TRBV19 and TRBJ1-6; possible D gene TRBD1, 6 bases. This CDR3 spans 19 amino acids. The germline CDR1 and CDR2 sequences are LNHDA and SQIVND (reference sequence). Trimming cost V 7 bases and J 5 bases, with 27 bases left between them. The CDR3 region is CASTFRWAGAKVDNSPLHF. The CDR3 DNA sequence: TGTGCCAGTACCTTCCGGTGGGCAGGGGCGAAGGTGGATAATTCACCCCTCCACTTT.

The rearrangement links TRBV19 to TRBJ1-2; unclear D gene. CDR1 and CDR2 (germline): LNHDA, SQIVND (reference sequence). CDR3 length: 13 residues. Trimming removed 7 bases from V and 3 bases from J, with 12 bases in between. CDR3 in DNA: TGTGCCAGTAAGACCCCTAGTCACTATGGCTACACCTTC. Protein product: CASKTPSHYGYTF.

This clone was recorded once. This chain joins TRBV4-1 and TRBJ2-2; 12 positions match TRBD1. The CDR3 has 17 residues. V trimming: 4 bases; J trimming: 7 bases; junction bases outside the gene matches: 10. Germline V lookup: CDR1 MGHRA, CDR2 YSYEKL. The CDR3 region has the DNA TGCGCCAGCAGCCTAACCGGGACAGGGGGCCGGAGCGGGGAGCTGTTTTTT. Protein product: CASSLTGTGGRSGELFF.

This rearrangement joins TRBV6-4 to TRBJ1-5, with 9 nucleotides matching TRBD1. V was clipped by 2 bases and J by 3 bases; unmatched bases: 5. The CDR3 contains 16 residues. CDR1 and CDR2 (germline): MRHNA, SNTAGT. CDR3 nucleotides: TGTGCCAGCAGTGACCCGACAGGGGGATTCAATCAGCCCCAGCATTTT. Translating it yields CASSDPTGGFNQPQHF.

This rearrangement joins TRBV6-5 to TRBJ1-4, with D uncertain. Germline-derived CDR1 and CDR2 are MNHEY and SVGAGI. Trimming took 2 bases from V and 5 from J, leaving 12 bases between them. The CDR3 is 15 amino acids. The CDR3 loop reads CASSYGGRSNEKLFF. The CDR3 DNA follows: TGTGCCAGCAGTTACGGCGGCAGATCAAATGAAAAACTGTTTTTT.

The V gene is TRBV2, the J gene TRBJ1-5; D gene ambiguous. This CDR3 comprises 19 residues. V dropped 0 bases and J dropped 2 bases, with 20 bases sitting between them. Germline V gene data show CDR1 as SNHLY and CDR2 as FYNNEI. The CDR3 loop is CASSEASKPGIVRNQPQHF. Written as DNA, the CDR3 is TGTGCCAGCAGTGAAGCCTCCAAACCCGGTATTGTCCGCAATCAGCCCCAGCATTTT.

This rearrangement joins TRBV6-5 to TRBJ2-3, with 9 positions matching TRBD2. The length of the CDR3 is 15 residues. J gave up 6 bases and V 5 bases, and 9 bases lay outside the gene matches. CDR1 is MNHEY, CDR2 SVGAGI, per germline. The CDR3 reads CASSPGLASWDTQYF. CDR3 in DNA: TGTGCCAGCAGTCCCGGACTAGCGTCGTGGGATACGCAGTATTTT.

The chain recombines TRBV18 with TRBJ1-4, with D possibly matching TRBD1 (6 bases). From germline, CDR1 is KGHSH and CDR2 LQKENI. This CDR3 contains 14 residues. Trimming pared 2 bases from V and 8 bases from J, leaving 12 bases between. This chain's CDR3 is CASSPNRDAEKLFF. The DNA for the CDR3 is TGTGCCAGCTCACCAAACAGGGATGCAGAAAAACTGTTTTTT.

In this sample, this clone turned up once. The chain has TRBV2 and TRBJ1-1, with a possible D match to TRBD1 (5 bases). Trimming left V 7 bases short and J 5 bases short, with 14 bases between. The CDR3 runs 13 residues. CDR1 is SNHLY and CDR2 is FYNNEI in the germline V gene. The CDR3 is CASMGQGYTEAFF. CDR3 DNA sequence: TGTGCCAGCATGGGCCAGGGTTATACTGAAGCTTTCTTT. Full variable domain (rest looked up from reference TRBV2 and TRBJ1-1): EPEVTQTPSHQVTQMGQEVILRCVPISNHLYFYWYRQILGQKVEFLVSFYNNEISEKSEIFDDQFSVERPDGSNFTLKIRSTKLEDSAMYFCASMGQGYTEAFFGQGTRLTVV.